The 28 T cell receptor beta chains reported below all come from one sample, sequenced in a study of T cell changes during pregnancy in multiple sclerosis. Sequencing was performed with immunoSEQ multiplex PCR; in TCRdb, only in-frame clones are kept and a portion is missing. The data show more than 50,000 clones, with about 91% seen just once and roughly 1.1% held by the top ten. This material consisted of peripheral blood, taken after pregnancy. The receptors here all came from a female donor in good health, enrolled as a control in a pregnancy study.

The J gene is TRBJ1-2, the V gene TRBV5-4; D is unresolved. The CDR3 covers 19 residues. V was clipped by 4 bases and J by 1 base, with 26 bases between them. Germline V CDR1 and CDR2: SGHNT, YYREEE (reference sequence). The CDR3 DNA sequence: TGTGCCAGCAGCCTCCCAGCGGGTCAGGTTCTATTTGGTAACTATGGCTACACCTTC. This encodes CASSLPAGQVLFGNYGYTF.

The chain joins TRBV28 to TRBJ2-6; D not certain. Germline values: CDR1 MDHEN, CDR2 SYDVKM. CDR3 length: 13 residues. V was shortened by 2 bases and J by 4 bases, with 3 bases between the two germline ends. CDR3 in DNA: TGTGCCAGCAGTTTAGTAGGGGCCAACGTCCTGACTTTC. This gives the protein CASSLVGANVLTF.

The rearrangement links TRBV5-4 to TRBJ1-1, with D perhaps TRBD1 (5 bases). There are 15 residues in the CDR3. Germline CDR1 is SGHNT and CDR2 is YYREEE (reference sequence). With 0 bases removed from V and 1 base from J, the gap between germline ends came to 10 bases. The CDR3 reads CASSLGGRENTEAFF. In nucleotides, the CDR3 is TGTGCCAGCAGCTTGGGGGGCAGGGAGAACACTGAAGCTTTCTTT.

This chain uses TRBV4-2 with TRBJ1-4; unclear D gene. V lost 3 bases, J lost 0 bases, and 14 bases lay in between. From germline, CDR1 is LGHNA and CDR2 YNFKEQ. The CDR3 consists of 17 residues. In DNA form, the CDR3 reads TGTGCCAGCAGCCACCCTAAAGACGGGGCAACTAATGAAAAACTGTTTTTT. It specifies CASSHPKDGATNEKLFF.

The rearrangement joins TRBV27 to TRBJ1-6; D unresolved. V was clipped by 8 bases and J by 7 bases, with 15 bases between them. The CDR3 is 14 residues long. Germline lookup yields CDR1 MNHEY and CDR2 SMNVEV (reference sequence). CDR3 DNA sequence: TGTGCCAGCTGGCCGGCGGGTCGGAATTCACCCCTCCACTTT. Translating gives CASWPAGRNSPLHF.

This clone was recorded only once. The gene calls are TRBV29-1 and TRBJ1-1; 9 bases map to TRBD1. The trim removed 6 bases at V and 1 base at J, leaving 9 bases unmatched. The germline gives CDR1 SQVTM, CDR2 ANQGSEA. The CDR3 consists of 15 residues. CDR3: CSVTGGFHSNTEAFF. Here the CDR3 DNA reads TGCAGCGTGACAGGGGGATTCCACTCGAACACTGAAGCTTTCTTT.

This chain connects TRBV5-4 to TRBJ1-5; maybe TRBD1 (6 bases). The ends were cut back, 1 base at V and 2 bases at J, with 13 bases in the middle. Germline V gene lookup returns CDR1 SGHNT and CDR2 YYREEE (reference sequence). The CDR3 is made up of 16 amino acids. This chain's CDR3 is CASSLLQGMRNQPQHF. The CDR3 nucleotides are TGTGCCAGCAGCTTGTTACAGGGTATGCGCAATCAGCCCCAGCATTTT.

J is TRBJ2-1 and V is TRBV27, with 10 bases fitting TRBD1. J was trimmed by 5 bases and V by 2 bases; bases with no gene match: 6. Germline CDR1 reads MNHEY; CDR2 reads SMNVEV (reference sequence). This CDR3 spans 16 amino acids. The CDR3 loop reads CASSLIGDRGHNEQFF. The CDR3 bases are TGTGCCAGCAGTTTAATAGGGGACAGGGGCCACAATGAGCAGTTCTTC.

In its sample, this clone was seen once. The chain carries TRBV27 and TRBJ1-2; D call uncertain. V was shortened by 2 bases and J by 7 bases, with 17 bases between the two germline ends. This CDR3 is 15 amino acids long. Germline CDR1 and CDR2: MNHEY and SMNVEV (reference sequence). The CDR3 DNA is TGTGCCAGCAGTTTACAGACTGGGAGAGTCGGTGGCTACACCTTC. Its protein product is CASSLQTGRVGGYTF.

V is TRBV7-9 and J is TRBJ1-3, with 8 bases aligning to TRBD1. Losses at the gene ends were 3 bases for V and 2 bases for J; bases not matched to a gene: 3. The germline gives CDR1 SEHNR, CDR2 FQNEAQ (reference sequence). The CDR3 runs to 15 residues. The CDR3 loop is CASSLTGVPGNTIYF. The CDR3 DNA follows: TGTGCCAGCAGCTTGACAGGGGTCCCTGGAAACACCATATATTTT.

In DNA form, the CDR3 reads TGCGCCAGCAGCCAAGACCGGACTCTGGGGACTGAAGCTTTCTTT. This translates into CASSQDRTLGTEAFF. This rearrangement joins TRBV4-3 to TRBJ1-1; no firm D call. V shed 0 bases and J shed 5 bases, with 13 bases lying between them. CDR3 size: 15 residues. CDR1 and CDR2 (germline): LGHNA, YSLEER.

The chain combines TRBV9 with TRBJ2-5; 12 bases fit TRBD2. Germline trimming cut 0 bases from V and 5 bases from J; bases unmatched to any gene: 11. CDR3 length: 18 amino acids. Per the germline V gene, CDR1 is SGDLS and CDR2 is YYNGEE. CDR3 DNA sequence: TGTGCCAGCAGCGTAGCGGCTAGCGGGGGGGCATCGGTGGAGACCCAGTACTTC. It translates to CASSVAASGGASVETQYF.

V is TRBV6-6 and J is TRBJ1-6, with a possible D match to TRBD1 (5 bases). Per germline, CDR1 MNHNY and CDR2 SVGAGI (reference sequence). V lost 5 bases, J lost 5 bases, and 10 bases lay in between. The CDR3 consists of 14 residues. CDR3 nucleotides: TGTGCCAGCAGTCCGACAGCGAATAATTCACCCCTCCACTTT. Its translation: CASSPTANNSPLHF.

The chain joins TRBV11-2 to TRBJ2-7; perhaps TRBD2 as D (6 bases). V lost 1 base and J 0 bases, leaving 10 bases between the germline ends. Germline CDR1 is SGHAT and CDR2 is FQNNGV. This CDR3 is 15 amino acids long. The CDR3, as DNA: TGTGCCAGCAGCTTAGTAGCGGTGAGCTCCTACGAGCAGTACTTC. It specifies CASSLVAVSSYEQYF. Complete variable domain (other parts from reference TRBV11-2 and TRBJ2-7): EAGVAQSPRYKIIEKRQSVAFWCNPISGHATLYWYQQILGQGPKLLIQFQNNGVVDDSQLPKDRFSAERLKGVDSTLKIQPAKLEDSAVYLCASSLVAVSSYEQYFGPGTRLTVT.

This clone was detected only once. The chain is built from TRBV9 and TRBJ2-3; 12 positions agree with TRBD2. The CDR3 contains 15 residues. Germline CDR1 reads SGDLS; CDR2 reads YYNGEE. Trimming at V came to 0 bases and at J to 7 bases, leaving 3 bases not matched to a gene. The CDR3 reads CASSVDLAGGNTQYF. The CDR3 coding sequence is TGTGCCAGCAGCGTAGACCTAGCGGGAGGGAATACGCAGTATTTT.

The genes are TRBV5-1 and TRBJ2-1; no clear D gene. V gave up 1 base and J gave up 8 bases, with 10 bases separating them. CDR3 length: 13 amino acids. Germline loops: CDR1 SGHRS, CDR2 YFSETQ. CDR3 amino acids: CASSLSWSDEQFF. CDR3 coding DNA: TGCGCCAGCAGCTTGAGCTGGAGCGATGAGCAGTTCTTC.

V is TRBV18 and J is TRBJ2-3; no clear D gene. Germline V CDR1 and CDR2: KGHSH, LQKENI. This CDR3 region has 13 residues. V gave up 0 bases and J gave up 3 bases, with 4 bases separating them. CDR3 sequence (DNA): TGTGCCAGCTCACCACCGACTACAGATACGCAGTATTTT. As protein: CASSPPTTDTQYF.

This clone was observed a single time. The chain employs TRBV19 and TRBJ1-4, with D possibly TRBD1 on 6 matching bases. The V end was cut by 3 bases, the J end by 8 bases, with 16 bases between. CDR1 is LNHDA and CDR2 is SQIVND in the germline V gene (reference sequence). The CDR3 is made up of 15 amino acids. This CDR3 is CASSIGAQRGEKLFF. Written as DNA, the CDR3 is TGTGCCAGTAGTATTGGCGCCCAAAGGGGGGAAAAACTGTTTTTT.

The chain employs TRBV2 and TRBJ1-4; D not resolved. Germline CDR1 and CDR2: SNHLY and FYNNEI. The germline V and J ends were trimmed by 1 base and 8 bases, with 11 bases remaining between them. This CDR3 region has 14 residues. CDR3 sequence (DNA): TGTGCCAGCAGTGAAGGCCACCCCGCGGAAAAACTGTTTTTT. Protein product: CASSEGHPAEKLFF.

V is TRBV4-1 and J is TRBJ2-7; 7 bases align to TRBD1. CDR1 and CDR2 from the germline V gene are MGHRA and YSYEKL. CDR3 length: 15 amino acids. Unmatched junction bases numbered 10, after V lost 1 base and J lost 7 bases. The CDR3: CASSQGQGGRVEQYF. Here the CDR3 DNA reads TGCGCCAGCAGCCAAGGACAGGGCGGTCGGGTGGAGCAGTACTTC.

Comments on this clone: A junction boundary mismatches the germline segment, possibly from a read error. V gene TRBV5-3 combines with J gene TRBJ2-3; 7 bases are a match to TRBD1. TRBV5-3 is sorted into the ORF group, with uncertain function. The CDR3 runs to 13 residues. Here the CDR3 reads CSLRGTNADTQYF. DNA of the CDR3: TGCAGCCTCAGGGGGACAAACGCAGATACGCAGTATTTT.

This chain links TRBV16 with TRBJ1-5; D may be TRBD1 (6 bases). Trimming stripped 2 bases from V and 5 bases from J, with 7 bases between. This CDR3 has 13 residues. Germline V gene data show CDR1 as KGHSY and CDR2 as FQNENV. The CDR3 DNA reads TGTGCCAGCAGCCAAGGGGGCGATCAGCCCCAGCATTTT. As protein: CASSQGGDQPQHF.

J is TRBJ2-7 and V is TRBV6-6; 8 nucleotides line up with TRBD1. Germline V lookup: CDR1 MNHNY, CDR2 SVGAGI (reference sequence). The CDR3 consists of 13 residues. The ends lost 7 bases at V and 6 bases at J; junction bases unmatched: 8. The chain's CDR3 is CASIGQGGVEQYF. The CDR3 DNA reads TGTGCCAGCATAGGACAGGGAGGTGTCGAGCAGTACTTC.

The chain recombines TRBV18 with TRBJ2-1, with TRBD1 as a possible D gene (6 bases). This CDR3 is built from 12 residues. The V end was cut by 8 bases, the J end by 5 bases, with 10 bases between. In germline, CDR1 is KGHSH, CDR2 LQKENI. CDR3 in amino acids: CASLTGDNEQFF. In nucleotides, the CDR3 is TGTGCCAGCCTGACAGGAGACAATGAGCAGTTCTTC.

V is TRBV7-2 and J is TRBJ1-5; perhaps TRBD1 as D (6 bases). V lost 1 base and J lost 6, with 16 bases in between. The germline CDR1 and CDR2 sequences are SGHTA and FQGNSA. This CDR3 is 16 amino acids long. The CDR3 spells CASSLVGGGQGQPQHF. CDR3 nucleotides: TGTGCCAGCAGCTTAGTAGGGGGGGGACAAGGTCAGCCCCAGCATTTT.

This rearrangement joins TRBV6-6 to TRBJ2-5; TRBD2 aligns across 9 bases. The CDR3 is 16 residues long. CDR1 and CDR2 (germline): MNHNY, SVGAGI (reference sequence). V was clipped by 2 bases and J by 5 bases; unmatched bases: 9. The CDR3 spells CASSYGPSGNEETQYF. The CDR3 DNA follows: TGTGCCAGCAGTTACGGGCCTAGCGGGAACGAGGAGACCCAGTACTTC.

The rearrangement joins TRBV16 to TRBJ2-1; possible D gene TRBD2, 5 bases. Trimming left V 1 base short and J 0 bases short, with 13 bases between. Germline V lookup: CDR1 KGHSY, CDR2 FQNENV. This CDR3 comprises 17 residues. The CDR3 loop is CASSQWRTRSSYNEQFF. CDR3 DNA: TGTGCCAGCAGCCAATGGCGGACTCGCAGCTCCTACAATGAGCAGTTCTTC.

The rearrangement uses TRBV19 and TRBJ1-3; D unclear. Germline loops: CDR1 LNHDA, CDR2 SQIVND (reference sequence). The CDR3 length is 13 residues. Trimming took 7 bases from V and 0 from J, leaving 7 bases between them. CDR3 bases: TGTGCCAGTATTCCTTACTCTGGAAACACCATATATTTT. It yields the protein CASIPYSGNTIYF.